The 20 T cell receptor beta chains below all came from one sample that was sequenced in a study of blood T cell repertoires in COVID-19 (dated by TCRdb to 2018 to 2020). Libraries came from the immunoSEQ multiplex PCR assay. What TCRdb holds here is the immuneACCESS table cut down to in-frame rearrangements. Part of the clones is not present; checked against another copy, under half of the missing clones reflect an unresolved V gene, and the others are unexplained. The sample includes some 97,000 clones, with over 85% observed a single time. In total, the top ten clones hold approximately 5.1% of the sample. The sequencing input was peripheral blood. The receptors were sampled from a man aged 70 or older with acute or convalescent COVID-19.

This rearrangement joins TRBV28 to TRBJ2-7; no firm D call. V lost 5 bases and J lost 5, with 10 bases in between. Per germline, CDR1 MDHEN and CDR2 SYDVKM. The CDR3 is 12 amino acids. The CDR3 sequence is CASSPQSHEQYF. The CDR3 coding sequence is TGTGCCAGCAGTCCTCAGTCCCACGAGCAGTACTTC.

The chain's CDR3 is CASSLVGDHNSPLHF. The DNA for the CDR3 is TGTGCCAGCAGCTTGGTAGGGGATCATAATTCACCCCTCCACTTT. The chain recombines TRBV5-5 with TRBJ1-6; TRBD1 might be the D (5 bases). V was trimmed by 0 bases and J by 5 bases, leaving 9 bases between them. CDR3 length: 15 amino acids. Germline V lookup: CDR1 SGHKS, CDR2 YYEKEE (reference sequence).

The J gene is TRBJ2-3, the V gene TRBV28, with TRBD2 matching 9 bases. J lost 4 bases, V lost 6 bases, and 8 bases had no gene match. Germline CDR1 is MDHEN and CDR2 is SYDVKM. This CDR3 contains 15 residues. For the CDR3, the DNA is TGTGCCAGCAGGTCTGGGACTAGCAGATCAGATACGCAGTATTTT. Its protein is CASRSGTSRSDTQYF.

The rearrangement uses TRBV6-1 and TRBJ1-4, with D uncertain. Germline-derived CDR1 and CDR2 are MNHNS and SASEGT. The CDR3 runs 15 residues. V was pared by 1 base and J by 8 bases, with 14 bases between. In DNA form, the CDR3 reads TGTGCCAGCAGTGAAGACGGGATCCCGGGGGAAAAACTGTTTTTT. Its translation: CASSEDGIPGEKLFF.

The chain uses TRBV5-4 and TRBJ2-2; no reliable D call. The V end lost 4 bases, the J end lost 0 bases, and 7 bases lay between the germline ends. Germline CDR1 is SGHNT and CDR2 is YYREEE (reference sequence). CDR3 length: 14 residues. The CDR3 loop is CASSPRANTGELFF. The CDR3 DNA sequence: TGTGCCAGCAGCCCACGGGCGAACACCGGGGAGCTGTTTTTT.

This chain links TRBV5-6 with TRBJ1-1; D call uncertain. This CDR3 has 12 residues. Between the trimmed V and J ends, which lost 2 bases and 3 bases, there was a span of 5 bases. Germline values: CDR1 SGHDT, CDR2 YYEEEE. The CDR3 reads CASSFGDTEAFF. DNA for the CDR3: TGTGCCAGCAGCTTTGGAGACACTGAAGCTTTCTTT.

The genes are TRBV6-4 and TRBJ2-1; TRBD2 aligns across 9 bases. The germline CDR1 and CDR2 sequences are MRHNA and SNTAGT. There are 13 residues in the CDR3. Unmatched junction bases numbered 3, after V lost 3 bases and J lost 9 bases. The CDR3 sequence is CASSEVSGGEQFF. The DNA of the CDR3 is TGTGCCAGCAGTGAAGTTAGCGGGGGTGAGCAGTTCTTC.

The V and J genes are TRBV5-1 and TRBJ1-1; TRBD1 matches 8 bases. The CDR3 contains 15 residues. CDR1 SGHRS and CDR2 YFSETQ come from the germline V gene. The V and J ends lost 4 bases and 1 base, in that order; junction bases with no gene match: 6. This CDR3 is CASSERQGRNTEAFF. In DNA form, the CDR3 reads TGCGCCAGCAGCGAGAGACAGGGGCGGAACACTGAAGCTTTCTTT.

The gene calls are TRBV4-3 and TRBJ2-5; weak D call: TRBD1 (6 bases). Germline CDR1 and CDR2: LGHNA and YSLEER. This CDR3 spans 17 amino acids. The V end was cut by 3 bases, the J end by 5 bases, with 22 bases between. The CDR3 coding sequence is TGCGCCAGCAGCCACGACATAAGGGGGAGAGGTGGTGAGACCCAGTACTTC. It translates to CASSHDIRGRGGETQYF.

The CDR3: CASSYEEGATDTQYF. CDR3 sequence (DNA): TGTGCCAGCAGTTACGAGGAGGGGGCAACAGATACGCAGTATTTT. The chain has TRBV6-5 and TRBJ2-3; tentatively, D is TRBD1 (7 bases). V lost 2 bases and J lost 3, with 12 bases in between. The CDR3 loop spans 15 amino acids. Per germline, CDR1 MNHEY and CDR2 SVGAGI.

The CDR3 nucleotides are TGTGCCAGCAGTCAATACAATGAGCAGTTCTTC. Translation: CASSQYNEQFF. The chain recombines TRBV28 with TRBJ2-1, with D unclear. Germline values: CDR1 MDHEN, CDR2 SYDVKM. V was shortened by 5 bases and J by 4 bases, with 3 bases between the two germline ends. The CDR3 is 11 residues long.

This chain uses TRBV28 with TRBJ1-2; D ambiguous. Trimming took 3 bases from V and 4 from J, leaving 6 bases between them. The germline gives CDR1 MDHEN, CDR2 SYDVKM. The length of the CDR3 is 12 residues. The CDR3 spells CASSFLSYGYTF. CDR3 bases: TGTGCCAGCAGTTTTCTCTCCTATGGCTACACCTTC.

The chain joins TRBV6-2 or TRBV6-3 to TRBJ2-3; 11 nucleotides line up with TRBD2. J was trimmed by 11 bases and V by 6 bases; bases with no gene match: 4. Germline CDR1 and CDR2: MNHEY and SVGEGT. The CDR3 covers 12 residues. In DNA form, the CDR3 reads TGTGCCAGCAGCTCCACTAGCGGGGGGCAGTATTTT. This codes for CASSSTSGGQYF.

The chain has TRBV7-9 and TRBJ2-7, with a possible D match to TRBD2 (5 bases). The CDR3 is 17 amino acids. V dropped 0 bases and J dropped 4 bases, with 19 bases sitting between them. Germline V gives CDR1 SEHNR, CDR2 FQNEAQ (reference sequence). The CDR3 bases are TGTGCCAGCAGCTTAGCGCGGGTGGCCCCTAAAATTTACGAGCAGTACTTC. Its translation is CASSLARVAPKIYEQYF.

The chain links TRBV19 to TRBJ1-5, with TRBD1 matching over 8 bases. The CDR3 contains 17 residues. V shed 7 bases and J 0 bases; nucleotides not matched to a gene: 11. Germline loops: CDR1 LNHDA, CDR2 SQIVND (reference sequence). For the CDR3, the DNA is TGTGCCAGTATGGGTCAGGGGGCAAGTGGTAGCAATCAGCCCCAGCATTTT. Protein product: CASMGQGASGSNQPQHF.

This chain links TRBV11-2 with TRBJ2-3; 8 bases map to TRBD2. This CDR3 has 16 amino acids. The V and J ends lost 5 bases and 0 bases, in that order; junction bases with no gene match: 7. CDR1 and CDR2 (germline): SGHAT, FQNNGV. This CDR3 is CASSLVSGASTDTQYF. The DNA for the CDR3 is TGTGCCAGCAGCCTAGTTAGCGGGGCTAGCACAGATACGCAGTATTTT.

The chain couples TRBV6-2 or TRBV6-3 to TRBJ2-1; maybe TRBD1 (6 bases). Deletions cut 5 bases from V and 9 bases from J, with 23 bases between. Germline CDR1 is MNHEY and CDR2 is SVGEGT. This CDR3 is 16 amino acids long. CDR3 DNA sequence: TGTGCCAGCAGTGGGGGCTCGGACCCCCAAGGGTTTGAGCAGTTCTTC. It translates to CASSGGSDPQGFEQFF.

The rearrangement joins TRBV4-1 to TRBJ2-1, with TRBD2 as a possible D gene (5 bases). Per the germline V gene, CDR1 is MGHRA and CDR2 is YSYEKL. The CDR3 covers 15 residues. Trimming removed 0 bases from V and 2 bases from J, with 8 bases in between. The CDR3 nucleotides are TGCGCCAGCAGCCAAGATTCAGCGGCCTACAATGAGCAGTTCTTC. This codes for CASSQDSAAYNEQFF.

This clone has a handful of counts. In nucleotides, the CDR3 is TGTGCCAGCAGCTCACAGGGGCTTAATTCACCCCTCCACTTT. It yields the protein CASSSQGLNSPLHF. The chain combines TRBV14 with TRBJ1-6; 7 nucleotides agree with TRBD1. V was clipped by 5 bases and J by 6 bases; unmatched bases: 4. This CDR3 comprises 14 residues. Germline-derived CDR1 and CDR2 are SGHDN and FVKESK.

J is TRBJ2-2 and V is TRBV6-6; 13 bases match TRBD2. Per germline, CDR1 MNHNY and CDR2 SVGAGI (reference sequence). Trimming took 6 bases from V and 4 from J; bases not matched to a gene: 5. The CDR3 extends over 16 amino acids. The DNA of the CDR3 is TGTGCCAGCAGCCGACTAGCGGGAGGTCCCACCGGGGAGCTGTTTTTT. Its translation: CASSRLAGGPTGELFF.